This T cell receptor (beta chain) was profiled in a study of blood T cells in healthy people across ages. Study outcomes and limitations: Naive T cell percentage showed a strong correlation with TCR beta diversity.

Concerning this clonotype: Antigen specificity is unknown. Being one base from a much bigger clone, this may be a read error.

A J-beta primer mix and a sample-barcoded 5' primer were used in a second PCR of roughly 7 to 12 cycles. Using its own MiXCR run on the 5' RACE reads, TCRdb lists one record per CDR3 protein. The repertoire has about 1,600,000 distinct CDR3 sequences, 40% to 50% of them found once; the top ten carry approximately 7.9%. This sequence was found in a woman between 18 and 29 years old in good health. The sample comprised blood.

DNA of the CDR3: TGTGCCAGACTCTTTAGCGGGAGGGCCGGGGAGACCCAGTTCTTC. Translated: CARLFSGRAGETQFF. The chain is built from TRBV6-5 and TRBJ2-1; 11 bases fit TRBD2. CDR1 MNHEY and CDR2 SVGAGI come from the germline V gene. This CDR3 region has 15 residues. J was trimmed by 13 bases and V by 9 bases; bases with no gene match: 17.